These 4 T cell receptor beta chains originate from one sample sequenced in a study of control samples from healthy donors and cancer patients. The data were produced by immunoSEQ multiplex PCR, yet TCRdb's version contains in-frame clones alone and is incomplete. The data contain some 130,000 clones, around 92% of them singletons. The specimen sequenced was blood. The receptors shown here come from a woman in her fifties or sixties in good health.

Only a few counts were recorded for this clone. V and J are TRBV6-1 and TRBJ1-1; no reliable D call. The CDR3 runs to 14 residues. Germline CDR1 and CDR2: MNHNS and SASEGT. V shed 0 bases and J shed 0 bases, with 5 bases lying between them. CDR3 protein: CASSEAKLNTEAFF. The CDR3 DNA sequence: TGTGCCAGCAGTGAAGCCAAATTGAACACTGAAGCTTTCTTT.

V usage is TRBV18 and J usage is TRBJ1-2, with TRBD1 identical over 7 bases. The J segment lost 8 bases and the V segment lost 2 bases, leaving 5 bases of the junction unmatched. The germline gives CDR1 KGHSH, CDR2 LQKENI. The CDR3 is 13 residues long. CDR3 protein: CASSPSPGGGYTF. As DNA, the CDR3 is TGTGCCAGCTCACCATCCCCAGGGGGGGGCTACACCTTC.

This clone was detected once. V is TRBV6-1 and J is TRBJ2-2; D is undetermined. CDR1 MNHNS and CDR2 SASEGT come from the germline V gene. The V end was cut by 8 bases, the J end by 6 bases, with 10 bases between. The CDR3 loop spans 12 amino acids. The CDR3 sequence: CASYWRAGELFF. The CDR3 coding sequence is TGTGCCAGCTACTGGAGAGCCGGGGAGCTGTTTTTT.

The V call is TRBV28, the J call TRBJ2-5, with 12 bases identical to TRBD1. This CDR3 is 15 amino acids long. Germline values: CDR1 MDHEN, CDR2 SYDVKM. The J segment lost 5 bases and the V segment lost 5 bases, leaving 6 bases of the junction unmatched. The CDR3 here is CASSRGQGAAETQYF. CDR3 in DNA: TGTGCCAGCAGTAGGGGACAGGGGGCGGCGGAGACCCAGTACTTC.